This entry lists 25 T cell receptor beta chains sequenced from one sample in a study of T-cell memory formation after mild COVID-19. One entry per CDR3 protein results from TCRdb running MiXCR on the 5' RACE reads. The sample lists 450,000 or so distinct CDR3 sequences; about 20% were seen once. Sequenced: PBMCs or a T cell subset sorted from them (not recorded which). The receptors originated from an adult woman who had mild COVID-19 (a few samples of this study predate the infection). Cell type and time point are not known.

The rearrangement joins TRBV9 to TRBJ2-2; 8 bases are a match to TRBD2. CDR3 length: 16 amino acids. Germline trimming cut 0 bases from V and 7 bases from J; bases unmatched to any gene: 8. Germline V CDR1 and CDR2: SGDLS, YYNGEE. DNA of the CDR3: TGTGCCAGCAGCGTAGCCCCGGGACTAGAGAACGGGGAGCTGTTTTTT. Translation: CASSVAPGLENGELFF.

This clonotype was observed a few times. The CDR3 nucleotides are TGTGCCAGCAGTAGGGACTTGAAGGAGTTCTTC. Translated: CASSRDLKEFF. The rearrangement uses TRBV25-1 and TRBJ2-1; D possibly corresponds to TRBD2 (6 bases). The CDR3 is 11 amino acids. V was cut by 5 bases and J by 14 bases, with 13 bases left in between. Germline CDR1 and CDR2: MGHDK and SYGVNS.

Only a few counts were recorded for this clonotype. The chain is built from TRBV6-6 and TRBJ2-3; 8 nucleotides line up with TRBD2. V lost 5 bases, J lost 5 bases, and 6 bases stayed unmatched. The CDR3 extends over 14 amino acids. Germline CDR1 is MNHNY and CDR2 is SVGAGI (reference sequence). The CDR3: CASSGTRIGDTQYF. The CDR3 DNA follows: TGTGCCAGCAGTGGGACTAGGATAGGAGATACGCAGTATTTT.

The CDR3 bases are TGTGCCAGCAGAGAGCTCGCGAATCAGCCCCAGCATTTT. This encodes CASRELANQPQHF. The rearrangement uses TRBV2 and TRBJ1-5; no clear D gene. Trimming took off 6 bases at V and 4 bases at J, with 10 bases between the two ends. The CDR3 contains 13 residues. Germline CDR1 is SNHLY and CDR2 is FYNNEI.

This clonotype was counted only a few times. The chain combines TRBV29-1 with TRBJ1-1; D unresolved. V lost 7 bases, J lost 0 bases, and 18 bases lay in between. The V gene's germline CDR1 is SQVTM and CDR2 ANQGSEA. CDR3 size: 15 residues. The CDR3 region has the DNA TGCAGCGCCTTTTGGGGAGAGACCATGAACACTGAAGCTTTCTTT. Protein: CSAFWGETMNTEAFF.

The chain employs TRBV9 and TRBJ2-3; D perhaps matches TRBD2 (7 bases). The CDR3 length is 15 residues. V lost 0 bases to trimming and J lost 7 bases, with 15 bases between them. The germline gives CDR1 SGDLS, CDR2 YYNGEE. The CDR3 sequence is CASSVERGAPHTQYF. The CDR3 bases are TGTGCCAGCAGCGTAGAACGGGGGGCCCCTCATACGCAGTATTTT.

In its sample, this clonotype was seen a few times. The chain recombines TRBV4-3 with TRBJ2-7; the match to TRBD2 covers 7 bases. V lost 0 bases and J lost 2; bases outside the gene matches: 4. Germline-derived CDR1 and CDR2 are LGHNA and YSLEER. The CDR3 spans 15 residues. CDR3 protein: CASSQEAGITYEQYF. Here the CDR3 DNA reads TGCGCCAGCAGCCAAGAAGCGGGAATTACCTACGAGCAGTACTTC.

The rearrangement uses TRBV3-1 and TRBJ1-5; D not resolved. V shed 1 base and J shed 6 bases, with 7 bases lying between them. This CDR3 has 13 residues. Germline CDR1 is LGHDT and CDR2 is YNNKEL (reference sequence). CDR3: CASSQGLGQPQHF. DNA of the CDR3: TGTGCCAGCAGCCAAGGGTTAGGTCAGCCCCAGCATTTT.

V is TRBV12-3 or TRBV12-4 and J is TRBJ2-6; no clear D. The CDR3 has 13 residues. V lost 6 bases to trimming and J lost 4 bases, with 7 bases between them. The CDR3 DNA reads TGTGCCAGCAGCTGGGTGGGGGCCAACGTCCTGACTTTC. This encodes CASSWVGANVLTF.

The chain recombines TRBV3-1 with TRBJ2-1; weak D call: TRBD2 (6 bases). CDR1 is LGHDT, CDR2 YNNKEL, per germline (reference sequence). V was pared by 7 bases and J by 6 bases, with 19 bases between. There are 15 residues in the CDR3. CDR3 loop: CASTPTGGASNEQFF. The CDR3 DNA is TGTGCCAGCACCCCTACCGGCGGGGCCTCCAATGAGCAGTTCTTC.

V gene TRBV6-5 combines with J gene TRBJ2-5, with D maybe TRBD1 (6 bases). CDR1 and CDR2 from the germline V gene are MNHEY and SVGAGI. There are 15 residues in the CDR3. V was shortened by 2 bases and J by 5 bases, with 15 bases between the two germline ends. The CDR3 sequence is CASSYEQGMVETQYF. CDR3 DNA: TGTGCCAGCAGTTACGAACAGGGTATGGTGGAGACCCAGTACTTC.

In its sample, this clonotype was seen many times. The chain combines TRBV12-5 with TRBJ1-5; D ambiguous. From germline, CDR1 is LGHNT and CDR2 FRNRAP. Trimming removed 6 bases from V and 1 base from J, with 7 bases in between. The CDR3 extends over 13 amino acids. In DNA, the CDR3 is TGTGCTAGTGGCCTCGGGAGCAATCAGCCCCAGCATTTT. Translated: CASGLGSNQPQHF. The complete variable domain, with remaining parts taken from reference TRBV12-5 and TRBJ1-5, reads DARVTQTPRHKVTEMGQEVTMRCQPILGHNTVFWYRQTMMQGLELLAYFRNRAPLDDSGMPKDRFSAEMPDATLATLKIQPSEPRDSAVYFCASGLGSNQPQHFGDGTRLSIL.

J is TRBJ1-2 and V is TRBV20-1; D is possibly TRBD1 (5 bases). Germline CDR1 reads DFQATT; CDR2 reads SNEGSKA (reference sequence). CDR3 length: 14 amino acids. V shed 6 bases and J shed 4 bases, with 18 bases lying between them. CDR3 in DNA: TGCAGTGCCATGAGTGGTAAGGGGTCCTATGGCTACACCTTC. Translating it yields CSAMSGKGSYGYTF.

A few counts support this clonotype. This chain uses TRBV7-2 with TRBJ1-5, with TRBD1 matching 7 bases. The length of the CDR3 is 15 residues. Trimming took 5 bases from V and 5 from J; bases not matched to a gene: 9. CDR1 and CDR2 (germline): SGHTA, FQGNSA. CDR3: CASSRRGGGDQPQHF. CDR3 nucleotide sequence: TGTGCCAGCAGCCGAAGGGGAGGGGGCGATCAGCCCCAGCATTTT.

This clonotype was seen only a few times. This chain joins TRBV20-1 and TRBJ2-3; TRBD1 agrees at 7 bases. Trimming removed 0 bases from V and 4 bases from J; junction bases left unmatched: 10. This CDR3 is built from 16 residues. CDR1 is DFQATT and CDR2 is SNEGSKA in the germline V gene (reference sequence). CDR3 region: CSARDDAGGSSDTQYF. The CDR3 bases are TGCAGTGCTAGAGATGATGCAGGGGGTTCATCAGATACGCAGTATTTT.

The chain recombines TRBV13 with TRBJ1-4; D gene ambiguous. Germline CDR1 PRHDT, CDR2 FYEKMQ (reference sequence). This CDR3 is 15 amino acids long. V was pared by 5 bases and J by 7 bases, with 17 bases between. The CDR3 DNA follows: TGTGCCAGCAGCCCACGGGGATCGGGTGTTGAAAAACTGTTTTTT. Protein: CASSPRGSGVEKLFF.

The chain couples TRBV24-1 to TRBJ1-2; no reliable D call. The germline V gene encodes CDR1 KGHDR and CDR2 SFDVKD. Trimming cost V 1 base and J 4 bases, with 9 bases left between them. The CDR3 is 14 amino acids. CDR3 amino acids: CATSDFTRGYGYTF. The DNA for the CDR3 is TGTGCCACCAGTGATTTTACCCGAGGCTATGGCTACACCTTC.

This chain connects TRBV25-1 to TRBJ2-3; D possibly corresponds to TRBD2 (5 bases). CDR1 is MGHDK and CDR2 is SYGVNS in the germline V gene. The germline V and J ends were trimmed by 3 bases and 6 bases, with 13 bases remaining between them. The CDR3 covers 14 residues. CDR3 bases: TGTGCCAGCAGTGATTCGGGGTTTGATGATACGCAGTATTTT. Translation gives CASSDSGFDDTQYF.

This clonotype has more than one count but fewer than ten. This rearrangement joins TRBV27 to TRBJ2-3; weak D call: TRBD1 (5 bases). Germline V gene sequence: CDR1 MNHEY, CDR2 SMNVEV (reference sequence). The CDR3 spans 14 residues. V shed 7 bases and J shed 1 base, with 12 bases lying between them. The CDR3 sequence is CASTPDIRTDTQYF. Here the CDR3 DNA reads TGTGCCAGCACCCCGGACATCCGCACAGATACGCAGTATTTT.

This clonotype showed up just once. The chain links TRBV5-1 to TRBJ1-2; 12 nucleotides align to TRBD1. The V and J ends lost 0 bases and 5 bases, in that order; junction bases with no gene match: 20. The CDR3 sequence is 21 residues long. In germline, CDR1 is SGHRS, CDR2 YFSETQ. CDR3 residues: CASSLAGSTPGQGASLYGYTF. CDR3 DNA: TGCGCCAGCAGCTTGGCCGGAAGCACTCCGGGACAGGGGGCATCATTGTATGGCTACACCTTC.

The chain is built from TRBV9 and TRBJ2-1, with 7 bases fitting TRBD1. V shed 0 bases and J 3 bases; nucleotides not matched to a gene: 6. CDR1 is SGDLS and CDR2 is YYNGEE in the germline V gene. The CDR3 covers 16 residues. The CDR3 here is CASSVAPGQYYNEQFF. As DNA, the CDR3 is TGTGCCAGCAGCGTAGCTCCGGGACAGTACTACAATGAGCAGTTCTTC.

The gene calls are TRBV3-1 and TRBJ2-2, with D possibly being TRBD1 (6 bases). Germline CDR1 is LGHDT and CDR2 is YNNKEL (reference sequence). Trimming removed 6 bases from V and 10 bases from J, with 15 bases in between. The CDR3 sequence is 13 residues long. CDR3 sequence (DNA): TGTGCCAGCAGGTGTACAGGGTGTACGGAGCTGTTTTTT. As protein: CASRCTGCTELFF.

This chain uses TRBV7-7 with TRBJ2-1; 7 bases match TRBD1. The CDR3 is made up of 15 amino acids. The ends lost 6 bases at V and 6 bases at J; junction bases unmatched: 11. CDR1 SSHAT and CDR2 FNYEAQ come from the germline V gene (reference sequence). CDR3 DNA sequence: TGTGCCAGCAGTTCCCCAGAGACAGGGAGCAATGAGCAGTTCTTC. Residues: CASSSPETGSNEQFF.

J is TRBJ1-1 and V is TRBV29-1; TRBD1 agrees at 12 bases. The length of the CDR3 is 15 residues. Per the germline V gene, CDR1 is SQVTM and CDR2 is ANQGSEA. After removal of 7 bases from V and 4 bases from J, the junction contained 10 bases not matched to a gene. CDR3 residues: CSGGQGARIGTEAFF. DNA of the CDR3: TGCAGCGGGGGACAGGGGGCGCGTATCGGCACTGAAGCTTTCTTT.

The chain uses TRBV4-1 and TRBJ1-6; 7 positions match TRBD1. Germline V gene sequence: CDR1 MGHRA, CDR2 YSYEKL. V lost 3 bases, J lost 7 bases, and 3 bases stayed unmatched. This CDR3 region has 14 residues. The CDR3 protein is CASSQTGNNSPLHF. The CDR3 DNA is TGCGCCAGCAGCCAGACAGGGAACAATTCACCCCTCCACTTT.